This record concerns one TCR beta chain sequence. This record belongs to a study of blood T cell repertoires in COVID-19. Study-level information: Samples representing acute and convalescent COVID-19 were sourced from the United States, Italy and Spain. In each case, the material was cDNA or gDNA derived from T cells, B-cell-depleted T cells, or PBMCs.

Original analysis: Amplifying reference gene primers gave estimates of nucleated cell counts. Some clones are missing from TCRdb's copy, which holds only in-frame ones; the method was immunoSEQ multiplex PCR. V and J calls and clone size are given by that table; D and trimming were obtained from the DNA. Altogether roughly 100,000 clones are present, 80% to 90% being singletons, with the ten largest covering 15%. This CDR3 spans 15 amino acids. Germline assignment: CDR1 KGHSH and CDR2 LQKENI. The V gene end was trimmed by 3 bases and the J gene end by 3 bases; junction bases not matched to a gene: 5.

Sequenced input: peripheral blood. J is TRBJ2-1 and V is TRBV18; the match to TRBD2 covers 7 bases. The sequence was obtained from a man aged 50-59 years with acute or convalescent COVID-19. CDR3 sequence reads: CASSPPGLNYNEQFF. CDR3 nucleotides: TGTGCCAGCTCACCGCCGGGACTAAACTACAATGAGCAGTTCTTC.